One T cell receptor (beta chain) is described in this entry. Antigen specificity is unknown. Every donor was a healthy person donating bone marrow. Trimming took 4 bases from V and 0 from J, leaving 9 bases between them. The CDR3 has 15 amino acids. Per germline, CDR1 KGHSH and CDR2 LQKENI. PCR used 60 Vbeta primers and 13 Jbeta primers. This table comes from immunoSEQ multiplex PCR, and its TCRdb copy is limited to in-frame clones, with some not included. Of tens of thousands of clones in the sample, roughly 73% are singletons; the top ten hold 2.5% to 3%. This entry comes from a study of cytomegalovirus exposure and HLA in healthy donors. Background on the study: Earlier sequencing of about 200 million T cells yielded fewer than 140 million unique TCR beta sequences. General observations from the study: The authors enumerated some 170 TCR beta chains as linked to cytomegalovirus.

The receptor's source is a woman in her thirties or forties in good health and CMV-seropositive. This rearrangement joins TRBV18 to TRBJ1-4, with D maybe TRBD1 (5 bases). Sequencing was performed on PBMCs. The CDR3 loop reads CASSRPTATNEKLFF. The CDR3 nucleotides are TGTGCCAGCTCACGACCGACAGCAACTAATGAAAAACTGTTTTTT.